Presented here are 7 T cell receptor beta chains from one specimen sequenced in a study of early T cells in non-severe SARS-CoV-2 infection. TCRdb re-derived calls from the 5' RACE reads in MiXCR, one entry per CDR3 protein. The data show 65,000 to 85,000 distinct CDR3 sequences, with roughly 11% seen just once and about 4.1% held by the top ten. Sequences were obtained from whole blood. The receptors derive from an adult who was a healthcare worker with PCR-confirmed SARS-CoV-2 infection or an uninfected control (not recorded which).

The chain joins TRBV7-9 to TRBJ2-6, with D unresolved. The CDR3 consists of 11 residues. CDR1 and CDR2 (germline): SEHNR, FQNEAQ (reference sequence). The ends were cut back, 4 bases at V and 8 bases at J, with 3 bases in the middle. The CDR3 bases are TGTGCCAGCAGCTCCTCCAACGTCCTGACTTTC. Its protein product is CASSSSNVLTF.

This clonotype came up many times. CDR3: CASSPTPSGGRENIQYF. DNA for the CDR3: TGTGCCAGCAGCCCCACGCCTTCAGGGGGGCGAGAGAACATTCAGTACTTC. The chain recombines TRBV7-9 with TRBJ2-4, with D perhaps matching TRBD1 (7 bases). This CDR3 spans 17 amino acids. The germline CDR1 and CDR2 sequences are SEHNR and FQNEAQ (reference sequence). The V gene lost 5 bases and the J gene lost 7 bases, with 24 bases spanning the gap.

This clonotype was seen only a few times. The chain is built from TRBV20-1 and TRBJ2-5, with D unresolved. The CDR3 has 14 residues. Trimming shortened V by 0 bases and J by 5 bases, and 13 bases separated the two germline ends. Germline CDR1 reads DFQATT; CDR2 reads SNEGSKA (reference sequence). DNA of the CDR3: TGCAGTGCTAGAGAAGAGGTTGTCGGCGAGACCCAGTACTTC. It is translated as CSAREEVVGETQYF.

This clonotype came up many times. CDR3 protein: CSARVRSTDTQYF. The CDR3 bases are TGCAGTGCTAGAGTGCGGAGCACAGATACGCAGTATTTT. The chain links TRBV20-1 to TRBJ2-3; D gene unclear. The V and J ends lost 1 base and 0 bases respectively, with 5 bases between them. This CDR3 region has 13 residues. The germline V gene has CDR1 DFQATT and CDR2 SNEGSKA (reference sequence).

The sample holds many counts of this clonotype. V is TRBV10-3 and J is TRBJ2-2; D is unresolved. CDR1 is ENHRY and CDR2 is SYGVKD in the germline V gene. The V and J ends lost 6 bases and 0 bases respectively, with 8 bases between them. The CDR3 is made up of 14 amino acids. The CDR3 sequence: CAISELANTGELFF. The CDR3 nucleotides are TGTGCCATCAGCGAGCTGGCGAACACCGGGGAGCTGTTTTTT.

This clonotype has at least ten counts. In DNA, the CDR3 is TGCAGTGCTGAGGGGTTAGCCAAAAACATTCAGTACTTC. It is translated as CSAEGLAKNIQYF. The chain links TRBV20-1 to TRBJ2-4; D possibly uses TRBD1 or TRBD2 (5 bases each). Trimming took off 5 bases at V and 0 bases at J, with 8 bases between the two ends. CDR3 length equals 13 residues. The V gene's germline CDR1 is DFQATT and CDR2 SNEGSKA (reference sequence).

This rearrangement joins TRBV20-1 to TRBJ2-3, with D possibly matching TRBD2 (6 bases). From germline, CDR1 is DFQATT and CDR2 SNEGSKA (reference sequence). Trimming removed 3 bases from V and 6 bases from J, with 19 bases in between. This CDR3 is built from 15 residues. In DNA form, the CDR3 reads TGCAGTGCTAGCGAGACCTCGGCGGGGCCGGATACGCAGTATTTT. This translates into CSASETSAGPDTQYF.